These 19 T cell receptor beta chains originate from one sample sequenced in a study of T-cell reconstitution after alpha-beta-depleted transplantation in children. Using unique molecular identifiers, the investigators prepared the TCRbeta library. One entry per CDR3 protein, called by TCRdb with MiXCR from the PCR reads. The sample yields around 700,000 distinct CDR3 sequences, roughly 13% seen once. This sample comprised PBMCs, obtained before TCRalphabeta/CD19-depleted stem cell transplant. These receptor sequences come from a girl between 2 and 10 years old with congenital amegakaryocytic thrombocytopenia, due to receive a stem cell transplant.

This chain links TRBV5-1 with TRBJ2-1, with 13 nucleotides matching TRBD2. Germline assignment: CDR1 SGHRS and CDR2 YFSETQ. The V segment lost 0 bases and the J segment 8 bases; nucleotides outside the gene matches: 8. The CDR3 spans 17 residues. CDR3 coding DNA: TGCGCCAGCAGCTTGGGAGGGACTAGCGGGACGAACGATGAGCAGTTCTTC. Protein sequence: CASSLGGTSGTNDEQFF. The full variable domain, with the rest looked up from reference TRBV5-1 and TRBJ2-1, is KAGVTQTPRYLIKTRGQQVTLSCSPISGHRSVSWYQQTPGQGLQFLFEYFSETQRNKGNFPGRFSGRQFSNSRSEMNVSTLELGDSALYLCASSLGGTSGTNDEQFFGPGTRLTVL.

This clonotype was counted ten times or more. The V gene is TRBV11-1, the J gene TRBJ1-1; D might be TRBD1 (5 bases). This CDR3 is built from 17 residues. Per the germline V gene, CDR1 is SGHAT and CDR2 is FQDESV (reference sequence). V was pared by 1 base and J by 0 bases, with 15 bases between. CDR3 coding DNA: TGTGCCAGCAGCTTAGGGGACGGACGATCTCTGAACACTGAAGCTTTCTTT. This sequence encodes CASSLGDGRSLNTEAFF. The full variable domain, completed using reference TRBV11-1 and TRBJ1-1, is EAEVAQSPRYKITEKSQAVAFWCDPISGHATLYWYRQILGQGPELLVQFQDESVVDDSQLPKDRFSAERLKGVDSTLKIQPAELGDSAMYLCASSLGDGRSLNTEAFFGQGTRLTVV.

This clonotype was seen more than once but under ten times. The J gene is TRBJ2-2, the V gene TRBV5-5, with TRBD2 matching 9 bases. With 0 bases clipped from V and 6 bases from J, the junction kept 9 bases outside the gene matches. Germline CDR1 and CDR2: SGHKS and YYEKEE (reference sequence). CDR3 length: 17 amino acids. The CDR3 sequence is CASSLGAVAGVAGELFF. The CDR3 DNA sequence: TGTGCCAGCAGCTTGGGTGCCGTAGCGGGAGTCGCCGGGGAGCTGTTTTTT.

This clonotype has only one observation. This rearrangement joins TRBV20-1 to TRBJ2-7, with a weak D call TRBD1 (5 bases). In germline, CDR1 is DFQATT, CDR2 SNEGSKA (reference sequence). The CDR3 has 16 residues. V dropped 4 bases and J dropped 9 bases, with 28 bases sitting between them. As DNA, the CDR3 is TGCAGTGCTACGAAAAGTTCGGGCACGTCTCATCAGGGGCAGTACTTC. This codes for CSATKSSGTSHQGQYF.

This clonotype was recorded a few times. For the CDR3, the DNA is TGTGCCAGCCAGGGACAGTCGAACACCGGGGAGCTGTTTTTT. Translating it yields CASQGQSNTGELFF. The chain has TRBV7-9 and TRBJ2-2; 7 bases match TRBD1. CDR1 and CDR2 from the germline V gene are SEHNR and FQNEAQ (reference sequence). The CDR3 has 14 residues. Trimming removed 8 bases from V and 0 bases from J; junction bases left unmatched: 3. The full variable domain, its missing parts supplied by reference TRBV7-9 and TRBJ2-2, is DTGVSQNPRHKITKRGQNVTFRCDPISEHNRLYWYRQTLGQGPEFLTYFQNEAQLEKSRLLSDRFSAERPKGSFSTLEIQRTEQGDSAMYLCASQGQSNTGELFFGEGSRLTVL.

This clonotype came up a few times. As DNA, the CDR3 is TGTGCCAGCAGTATACGGCCACCCCGGGACAGGGAATCCGAGCAGTACTTC. Amino acids: CASSIRPPRDRESEQYF. The chain uses TRBV21-1 and TRBJ2-7; TRBD1 is the table's D call and was not checked against the DNA. TRBV21-1 is recorded as a pseudogene. The CDR3 length is 17 residues.

This clonotype was seen more than once but under ten times. This sequence joins TRBV10-2 and TRBJ2-7, with D possibly TRBD2 on 5 matching bases. The germline CDR1 and CDR2 sequences are WSHSY and SAAADI. This CDR3 has 12 residues. With 3 bases removed from V and 6 bases from J, the gap between germline ends came to 9 bases. For the CDR3, the DNA is TGCGCCAGCAGTGATCGGGGTTTCGAGCAGTACTTC. It specifies CASSDRGFEQYF.

CDR3 residues: CASSLAVIAYNEQFF. The CDR3 DNA follows: TGTGCCAGCAGCTTAGCAGTGATAGCCTACAATGAGCAGTTCTTC. This rearrangement joins TRBV7-9 to TRBJ2-1; D is uncertain. Trimming shortened V by 0 bases and J by 2 bases, and 8 bases separated the two germline ends. Germline CDR1 is SEHNR and CDR2 is FQNEAQ (reference sequence). This CDR3 region has 15 residues.

With regard to this clonotype: This clone may be a read error of a much larger clone one base away. The CDR3, as DNA: TGCGCCAGCAGCTTGGGGAACGCGGGGGGAGATAGCAATCAGCCCCAGCATTTT. Translating it yields CASSLGNAGGDSNQPQHF. The J gene is TRBJ1-5, the V gene TRBV5-1, with D perhaps matching TRBD1 (5 bases). V was pared by 0 bases and J by 0 bases, with 16 bases between. The CDR3 is 18 amino acids. The germline CDR1 and CDR2 sequences are SGHRS and YFSETQ.

A few counts support this clonotype. J is TRBJ2-3 and V is TRBV7-3; D may be TRBD2 (6 bases). The CDR3 is made up of 15 amino acids. The germline CDR1 and CDR2 sequences are SGHTA and FQGTGA. Trimming shortened V by 2 bases and J by 4 bases, and 13 bases separated the two germline ends. The CDR3 DNA sequence: TGTGCCAGCAGCTTAGGGGGGATTGGGTCAGATACGCAGTATTTT. It encodes CASSLGGIGSDTQYF.

The sample holds many counts of this clonotype. The chain carries TRBV10-3 and TRBJ1-5, with a possible D match to TRBD1 (6 bases). CDR3 length: 17 amino acids. V was clipped by 0 bases and J by 0 bases, with 12 bases between them. Germline V gives CDR1 ENHRY, CDR2 SYGVKD. CDR3 bases: TGTGCCATCAGTGAGTCAAAAACAGGGTCTAGCAATCAGCCCCAGCATTTT. This codes for CAISESKTGSSNQPQHF.

This clonotype was seen ten or more times. Germline is not matched at one junction end, which may reflect a read error. V is TRBV11-2 and J is TRBJ2-1; the match to TRBD2 covers 9 bases. Germline CDR1 reads SGHAT; CDR2 reads FQNNGV. CDR3 size: 15 residues. The CDR3 DNA follows: TGTGCCAGCAGTTTAGTGGCTAGCGGGATTCATGAGCAGTTCTTC. Translating gives CASSLVASGIHEQFF. The whole variable domain, remainder taken from reference TRBV11-2 and TRBJ2-1, is EAGVAQSPRYKIIEKRQSVAFWCNPISGHATLYWYQQILGQGPKLLIQFQNNGVVDDSQLPKDRFSAERLKGVDSTLKIQPAKLEDSAVYLCASSLVASGIHEQFFGPGTRLTVL.

The chain employs TRBV7-2 and TRBJ2-7; a possible D gene is TRBD2 (6 bases). Per germline, CDR1 SGHTA and CDR2 FQGNSA. With 5 bases removed from V and 1 base from J, the gap between germline ends came to 21 bases. CDR3 length: 17 amino acids. This chain's CDR3 is CASSIRGGSHFSYEQYF. The CDR3 nucleotides read TGTGCCAGCAGCATTAGGGGAGGTAGCCATTTTTCCTACGAGCAGTACTTC.

This clonotype came up many times. The chain links TRBV10-2 to TRBJ2-2, with D perhaps TRBD2 (5 bases). The CDR3 is 21 residues long. The V end was cut by 5 bases, the J end by 1 base, with 29 bases between. Looked up from germline, CDR1 is WSHSY and CDR2 is SAAADI. The chain's CDR3 is CASSPSPGFNSWRMNTGELFF. Written as DNA, the CDR3 is TGCGCCAGCAGTCCCTCCCCGGGGTTCAATAGTTGGCGGATGAACACCGGGGAGCTGTTTTTT.

The chain is built from TRBV12-3 or TRBV12-4 and TRBJ2-7, with 9 bases that match TRBD1. The CDR3 contains 16 residues. J gave up 1 base and V 5 bases, and 9 bases lay outside the gene matches. The CDR3 spells CASSRSRTGESYEQYF. The CDR3 nucleotides are TGTGCCAGCAGTCGGAGCCGGACAGGGGAATCCTACGAGCAGTACTTC.

This clonotype turned up a few times. This chain uses TRBV29-1 with TRBJ2-7, with 7 nucleotides matching TRBD1. Trimming took 7 bases from V and 5 from J; bases not matched to a gene: 8. The CDR3 runs 12 residues. Germline V gene data show CDR1 as SQVTM and CDR2 as ANQGSEA. DNA for the CDR3: TGCAGCGGGGGGCCAGGACAGGACGAGCAGTACTTC. This sequence encodes CSGGPGQDEQYF.

This sequence joins TRBV27 and TRBJ1-4; perhaps TRBD1 as D (6 bases). This CDR3 is 15 amino acids long. V was shortened by 6 bases and J by 8 bases, with 19 bases between the two germline ends. Germline V CDR1 and CDR2: MNHEY, SMNVEV (reference sequence). CDR3 coding DNA: TGTGCCAGCAGGGGCCCGGGACAAGAGTCGGAAAAACTGTTTTTT. The encoded protein is CASRGPGQESEKLFF.

This clonotype showed up many times. The chain couples TRBV5-1 to TRBJ1-2; D not certain. CDR3 size: 14 residues. The germline V gene has CDR1 SGHRS and CDR2 YFSETQ. V was pared by 0 bases and J by 3 bases, with 9 bases between. The CDR3 sequence is CASSLASSYYGYTF. CDR3 DNA: TGCGCCAGCAGCTTGGCCTCTTCATACTATGGCTACACCTTC.

This clonotype was observed a few times. The chain recombines TRBV7-3 with TRBJ2-1; 9 bases are a match to TRBD2. After removal of 5 bases from V and 6 bases from J, the junction contained 11 bases not matched to a gene. Germline values: CDR1 SGHTA, CDR2 FQGTGA. CDR3 length equals 16 residues. The CDR3 reads CASSPQSGRIPNEQFF. DNA for the CDR3: TGTGCCAGCAGCCCCCAGAGCGGGAGGATCCCCAATGAGCAGTTCTTC.